Presented here are 16 T cell receptor beta chains from one specimen sequenced in a study of prognosis after radiotherapy for stage I lung cancer. The study amplified the TCR beta CDR3 region from genomic DNA. This amplification was carried out by two rounds of multiplex PCR. Primers targeting each individual TRBV and TRBJ gene were applied in first-round PCR. Via MiXCR, TCRdb re-called the multiplex PCR reads, giving one row per CDR3 protein. This table has 12,000 to 15,000 distinct CDR3 sequences, approximately 46% appearing once. The starting material was PBMCs, obtained before or after stereotactic body radiation therapy (not recorded which). The receptors come from a donor of 50 years or more with non-small cell lung cancer.

Relative to its sample, this clonotype is medium-sized (0.01 to 0.1%). The CDR3 region has the DNA TGTGCCAGCAGTGAACCTAGCGGGAGAGGCGGCACCGGGGAGCTGTTTTTT. Translated: CASSEPSGRGGTGELFF. J is TRBJ2-2 and V is TRBV2; 10 bases are shared with TRBD2. Germline trimming cut 2 bases from V and 4 bases from J; bases unmatched to any gene: 7. This CDR3 has 17 residues. The germline V gene encodes CDR1 SNHLY and CDR2 FYNNEI.

As to this clonotype: A read error may account for a junction end that differs from germline. V gene TRBV24-1 combines with J gene TRBJ2-1; D might be TRBD2 (6 bases). Germline CDR1 is KGHDR and CDR2 is SFDVKD. This CDR3 is built from 14 residues. The CDR3, as DNA: TGTGCCACCAGTGAAAGGACTACATCCAATGAGCAGTTTTTC. Encoded protein: CATSERTTSNEQFF.

This clonotype has just a few counts. CDR3 residues: CASSPAMGGRTSTDTQYF. The CDR3 DNA is TGTGCCAGCTCACCAGCGATGGGGGGTAGAACTAGCACAGATACGCAGTATTTT. The V gene is TRBV18, the J gene TRBJ2-3, with a tentative D call TRBD2 (6 bases). Trimming stripped 2 bases from V and 0 bases from J, with 18 bases between. The CDR3 consists of 18 residues. The germline gives CDR1 KGHSH, CDR2 LQKENI.

J is TRBJ2-5 and V is TRBV6-1, with D perhaps given as TRBD1 or TRBD2 (5 bases each). The CDR3 spans 13 residues. The V end lost 11 bases, the J end lost 2 bases, and 15 bases lay between the germline ends. The germline CDR1 and CDR2 sequences are MNHNS and SASEGT. The CDR3 DNA follows: TGTGCCGGCAAAAAAGGGGAGCAAGAGACCCAGTACTTC. Residues: CAGKKGEQETQYF.

This clonotype was counted ten times or more. The J gene is TRBJ2-3, the V gene TRBV29-1; a possible D gene is TRBD1 (6 bases). Per germline, CDR1 SQVTM and CDR2 ANQGSEA. The CDR3 is 13 residues long. V gave up 2 bases and J gave up 3 bases, with 9 bases separating them. The CDR3 DNA sequence: TGCAGCGTTGAACAGCAGGGGACAGATACGCAGTATTTT. Translated, it gives CSVEQQGTDTQYF.

This clonotype is classed as medium-sized. The chain joins TRBV5-1 to TRBJ2-2; D is perhaps TRBD1 or TRBD2 (5 bases each). The CDR3 sequence is 15 residues long. The V end lost 1 base, the J end lost 4 bases, and 11 bases lay between the germline ends. The V gene's germline CDR1 is SGHRS and CDR2 YFSETQ. CDR3 residues: CASSLSAGGTGELFF. The CDR3 DNA reads TGCGCCAGCAGCTTGAGCGCTGGGGGCACCGGGGAGCTGTTTTTT.

The chain joins TRBV5-4 to TRBJ2-3; a weak D match, TRBD2 (7 bases). With 1 base removed from V and 1 base from J, the gap between germline ends came to 10 bases. CDR1 is SGHNT and CDR2 is YYREEE in the germline V gene (reference sequence). This CDR3 region has 15 residues. CDR3 bases: TGTGCCAGCAGCTTGCCGGGGGGCCGCACAGATACGCAGTATTTT. Protein: CASSLPGGRTDTQYF.

This clonotype came up once. This sequence joins TRBV12-3 or TRBV12-4 and TRBJ2-2; D unresolved. This CDR3 region has 13 residues. With 5 bases removed from V and 5 bases from J, the gap between germline ends came to 9 bases. The CDR3, as DNA: TGTGCCAGCAGTCTCGGGCGAACCGGGGAGCTGTTTTTT. It is translated as CASSLGRTGELFF.

This chain links TRBV6-2 or TRBV6-3 with TRBJ2-2; 7 nucleotides line up with TRBD2. J gave up 9 bases and V 6 bases, and 4 bases lay outside the gene matches. Germline V gene lookup returns CDR1 MNHEY and CDR2 SVGEGT. The CDR3 covers 12 residues. The CDR3 sequence: CASRREGWELFF. The DNA for the CDR3 is TGTGCCAGCAGAAGGGAGGGCTGGGAGCTGTTTTTT.

This clonotype was found once. This sequence joins TRBV6-2 or TRBV6-3 and TRBJ1-2; D gene unclear. The CDR3 has 13 amino acids. Trimming cost V 5 bases and J 4 bases, with 11 bases left between them. Germline CDR1 reads MNHEY; CDR2 reads SVGEGT. CDR3 sequence: CASSESTIYGYTF. CDR3 bases: TGTGCCAGCAGTGAATCTACTATCTATGGCTACACCTTC.

The chain links TRBV6-4 to TRBJ2-2, with D tentatively TRBD1 or TRBD2 (5 bases each). Germline assignment: CDR1 MRHNA and CDR2 SNTAGT. V lost 6 bases and J 3 bases, leaving 11 bases between the germline ends. The CDR3 consists of 14 residues. Written as DNA, the CDR3 is TGTGCCAGCAGAGGGCAGGGAGACACCGGGGAGCTGTTTTTT. Protein: CASRGQGDTGELFF.

In the case of this clonotype: This may stem from a read error, because a much larger clone lies one nucleotide away. V is TRBV2 and J is TRBJ2-4; D remains unclear. This CDR3 is built from 16 residues. V dropped 6 bases and J dropped 8 bases, with 23 bases sitting between them. Per germline, CDR1 SNHLY and CDR2 FYNNEI. The CDR3 DNA is TGTGCCAGCAGCCCCGAGTTGGCAGGCCTTAGGGACATTCAGTACTTC. This sequence encodes CASSPELAGLRDIQYF.

Relative to its sample, this clonotype is medium-sized. The chain is built from TRBV20-1 and TRBJ2-3; D not certain. The germline V and J ends were trimmed by 0 bases and 5 bases, with 3 bases remaining between them. From germline, CDR1 is DFQATT and CDR2 SNEGSKA (reference sequence). The CDR3 sequence is 11 residues long. CDR3 sequence: CSAREVDTQYF. The CDR3 bases are TGCAGTGCTAGAGAGGTAGATACGCAGTATTTT.

This sequence joins TRBV7-2 and TRBJ2-7; 12 nucleotides match TRBD2. The CDR3 consists of 14 residues. In germline, CDR1 is SGHTA, CDR2 FQGNSA. With 6 bases clipped from V and 13 bases from J, the junction kept 13 bases outside the gene matches. CDR3: CASSGGLAGYDHYF. In DNA, the CDR3 is TGTGCCAGCAGTGGGGGACTAGCGGGCTACGATCATTACTTC.

The chain uses TRBV4-3 and TRBJ2-1; perhaps TRBD1 as D (6 bases). V shed 0 bases and J shed 5 bases, with 14 bases lying between them. The CDR3 totals 16 residues. CDR1 is LGHNA, CDR2 YSLEER, per germline. The CDR3 sequence: CASSQEGGGLNNEQFF. The DNA for the CDR3 is TGCGCCAGCAGCCAAGAAGGGGGTGGGCTAAACAATGAGCAGTTCTTC.

Comment on this clonotype: The CDR3 carries no conserved terminal phenylalanine or tryptophan, so it likely arises from a read error. The chain recombines TRBV5-1 with TRBJ1-2; D might be TRBD1 (6 bases). Trimming removed 0 bases from V and 8 bases from J, with 11 bases in between. The CDR3 spans 13 residues. Germline-derived CDR1 and CDR2 are SGHRS and YFSETQ. CDR3: CASSLGGGRGYTL. Written as DNA, the CDR3 is TGCGCCAGCAGCTTGGGAGGGGGTCGCGGCTACACCCTT.